This TCR beta chain was recovered during a study of cytomegalovirus exposure and HLA in healthy donors. Study-wide background: Genotyping of some 390 donors showed that approximately 83% belonged to the Caucasian-associated ancestry cluster.

Both 60 Vbeta primers and 13 Jbeta primers went into the PCR. The table came from immunoSEQ multiplex PCR; TCRdb's copy has only in-frame clones and leaves some out. This sample has about 140,000 clones, with 76% found just once. The sequence was collected from a man aged 40-49 years in good health and CMV-seronegative. The specimen sequenced was PBMCs.

The CDR3 here is CAVRASGGDTQYF. In DNA form, the CDR3 reads TGTGCCGTGAGGGCCAGCGGTGGCGATACGCAGTATTTT. The rearrangement uses TRBV7-9 and TRBJ2-3, with D perhaps matching TRBD2 (5 bases). Trimming shortened V by 11 bases and J by 6 bases, and 18 bases separated the two germline ends. The germline gives CDR1 SEHNR, CDR2 FQNEAQ (reference sequence). This CDR3 is 13 amino acids long.